This T cell receptor (beta chain) originates from a study of T cells in Graves' hyperthyroidism and ophthalmopathy. Findings and limits, study-wide: Among clonotypes expanded in thyroid above 0.001, most were also found in blood.

This clonotype was seen at least ten times. Its antigen is unidentified. The CDR3 extends over 16 amino acids. Germline V gene sequence: CDR1 KGHSH, CDR2 LQKENI. V lost 2 bases and J lost 3; bases outside the gene matches: 4. TCR beta CDR3 sequences were amplified from RNA transcripts. HTBI primers were employed in a first-round RT-PCR of the TCR CDR3. TCRdb re-derived calls from the multiplex PCR reads in MiXCR, one entry per CDR3 protein. In the table there are more than 500,000 distinct CDR3 sequences, 13% to 15% of which are singletons. The sequenced material came from blood. The gene calls are TRBV18 and TRBJ2-1; 10 bases align to TRBD2. The clonotype originates from a woman aged 40-49 years with Graves' hyperthyroidism. The CDR3: CASSPTSGMSYNEQFF. In nucleotides, the CDR3 is TGTGCCAGCTCACCAACTAGCGGGATGAGCTACAATGAGCAGTTCTTC.